This TCR beta chain is drawn from a study of shared clonotypes between healthy human individuals. Profiling relied on immunoSEQ multiplex PCR, and the TCRdb table lists in-frame clones only, not all of them. The table records 1.6 million or so clones, roughly 96% of them present only once. Concerning this clone itself: Its target is not known.

Germline lookup yields CDR1 MNHEY and CDR2 SMNVEV (reference sequence). V lost 4 bases and J lost 1, with 8 bases in between. CDR3 size: 14 residues. Overall study results and limits: Naive CD4 clonotypes overlapped across several donors at approximately 5.3%. It was anticipated that sequencing depth would influence how many clonotypes donors shared. Estimated richness values were generally larger in naive subsets than in memory subsets.

Sequencing was carried out using naive CD4+ T cells sorted from blood. Subset given: CD45RA+ positively selected. The origin of this receptor is a man under 40 in good health. The V call is TRBV27, the J call TRBJ1-5; tentative D call: TRBD1 (6 bases). Here the CDR3 DNA reads TGTGCCAGCAGTTCACAGGGAAGCAATCAGCCCCAGCATTTT. Its protein is CASSSQGSNQPQHF.